Detailed here is one T cell receptor beta chain. This CDR3 is 16 amino acids long. Trimming took off 4 bases at V and 0 bases at J, with 15 bases between the two ends. Germline-derived CDR1 and CDR2 are LGHDT and YNNKEL (reference sequence). The data originate from a study of blood T cell repertoires in COVID-19. Across the study: The origin of the acute and convalescent COVID-19 samples was the United States, Italy and Spain. Nucleic acid was either cDNA or gDNA, and it came from T cells, B-cell-depleted T cells, or PBMCs.

During active infection, Seattle patients enrolled and were then monitored through disease. Per the study methods: Scientists estimated how many nucleated cells there were by amplifying reference gene primers. TCRdb keeps only in-frame clones here, not all; method: immunoSEQ multiplex PCR. That table furnishes V, J and clone size, whereas the DNA furnished D and trimming. The table has about 100,000 clones, 81% seen once; the top ten hold around 4.7%. This clonotype originated in a man older than 75 with COVID-19, enrolled during active disease. The chain combines TRBV3-1 (or the pseudogene TRBV3-2) with TRBJ1-1; a possible D gene is TRBD1 (5 bases). The specimen was peripheral blood. The CDR3 sequence: CASSPSTQGLNTEAFF. Written as DNA, the CDR3 is TGTGCCAGCAGCCCATCAACCCAGGGTTTGAACACTGAAGCTTTCTTT.